A selection of T cell receptor beta chains follows, all from one sample in a study of T cell responses to AZD1222 COVID-19 vaccine. The method was immunoSEQ multiplex PCR; TCRdb's version includes in-frame clones alone and lacks a portion of them. The data show over 150,000 clones, just over 90% seen once. The material was peripheral blood, obtained on day 0 of AZD1222 vaccination. Receptors originate from an adult in good health. CDR3s include the opening cysteine and the closing phenylalanine or tryptophan. Each record gives: CDR3 length, V gene, D gene, clone size, J gene, CDR3 DNA, CDR3 protein. A D gene is named only where the DNA matches it firmly. Clone size appears in some rows only: once, few, many, or a class for an expanded clone.

>13|TRBV29-1|NA|NA|TRBJ1-1
TGCAGCGTCCGAGGGGTTTTGAACACTGAAGCTTTCTTT
CSVRGVLNTEAFF
>14|TRBV6-2/TRBV6-3|TRBD1|NA|TRBJ2-7
TGTGCCAGCAGCTGGACAGGGGGAGGAGGAGAGCAGTACTTC
CASSWTGGGGEQYF
>16|TRBV11-2|NA|NA|TRBJ1-5
TGTGCCAGCAGCTTAGCCTTCGGGGGGTCTGGGCAGCCCCAGCATTTT
CASSLAFGGSGQPQHF
>18|TRBV1|NA|NA|TRBJ1-2
TGCACCAGCAGCCCCGATCCAAAATCTGGGGAGGATAACTATGGCTACACCTTC
CTSSPDPKSGEDNYGYTF
>13|TRBV11-2|TRBD1|NA|TRBJ2-3
TGTGCCAGCAGCTTACGGACAGGGGGAGGGTCGGTTTTT
CASSLRTGGGSVF
>16|TRBV14|TRBD2|NA|TRBJ2-3
TGTGCCAGCAGCCAAAGACTAGCGGGGGTCACAGATACGCAGTATTTT
CASSQRLAGVTDTQYF
>15|TRBV5-1|NA|NA|TRBJ1-2
TGCGCCAGCAGCTTGGGCCCGACAAACGCCTATGGCTACACCTTC
CASSLGPTNAYGYTF
>15|TRBV6-5|NA|NA|TRBJ1-5
TGTGCCAGCAGTTACTCCGCAGGGGAGAATCAGCCCCAGCATTTT
CASSYSAGENQPQHF
>16|TRBV11-2|TRBD1|NA|TRBJ1-3
TGTGCCAGCAGCCTTCGACCGGACAGGGCTGGAAACACCATATATTTT
CASSLRPDRAGNTIYF
>15|TRBV6-5|NA|many|TRBJ1-3
TGTGCCAGCAGTTACTCCCAGGGTAGAGGAAACACCATATATTTT
CASSYSQGRGNTIYF
>12|TRBV12-3/TRBV12-4|NA|NA|TRBJ2-2
TGTGCCAGCAGTTTCGATATCGGGGAGCTGTTTTTT
CASSFDIGELFF
>14|TRBV20-1|NA|NA|TRBJ2-3
TGCAGTGCTAGTTCGCATCCCTTTCCCGATACGCAGTATTTT
CSASSHPFPDTQYF
>13|TRBV12-3/TRBV12-4|NA|NA|TRBJ2-7
TGTGCCAGCAGTTTGGCAGAGACTTACGAGCAGTACTTC
CASSLAETYEQYF
>15|TRBV2|TRBD2|NA|TRBJ2-7
TGTGCCAGCAGTGCGCTAGCGGGGGGGCCCCCCGAGCAGTACTTC
CASSALAGGPPEQYF
>14|TRBV12-5|NA|NA|TRBJ1-1
TGTGCTAGTGTTCTGACAGAGATGAACACTGAAGCTTTCTTT
CASVLTEMNTEAFF
>13|TRBV16|NA|NA|TRBJ1-1
TGTGCCAGCAGCCAGCCGGGGAACACTGAAGCTTTCTTT
CASSQPGNTEAFF
>15|TRBV5-8|TRBD1|NA|TRBJ1-2
TGTGCCAGCAGCTTCGGGGACAGGATTTTGGGGGGCTACACCTTC
CASSFGDRILGGYTF
>12|TRBV18|NA|once|TRBJ2-5
TGTGCCAGCTCACCCGAGGAAGAGACCCAGTACTTC
CASSPEEETQYF
>13|TRBV28|TRBD2|once|TRBJ2-3
TGTGCCAGCAGTAGCGGGGGGGCGGGCACGCAGTATTTT
CASSSGGAGTQYF
>13|TRBV24-1|NA|NA|TRBJ1-5
TGTGCCACCCGGCCCGACGGGACCCAGCCCCAGCATTTT
CATRPDGTQPQHF
>14|TRBV6-5|NA|NA|TRBJ1-4
TGTGCCAGCAGCCGTTCTAGGTGGTACGAAAAACTGTTTTTT
CASSRSRWYEKLFF
>15|TRBV11-3|NA|NA|TRBJ1-1
TGTGCCAGCAGCTTAGATGGGGGAATGAACACTGAAGCTTTCTTT
CASSLDGGMNTEAFF
>15|TRBV7-6|TRBD2|NA|TRBJ2-3
TGTGCCAGCAGCTCAGAACTAGCGCCCCCCGGTACGCAGTATTTT
CASSSELAPPGTQYF
>18|TRBV5-1|TRBD1|NA|TRBJ2-6
TGCGCCAGCAGCTTATGGGACAGGTTTGCTGCTGGGGCCAACGTCCTGACTTTC
CASSLWDRFAAGANVLTF
>14|TRBV6-5|NA|NA|TRBJ1-5
TGTGCCAGCAGCCTTACAGGGAACAATCAGCCCCAGCATTTT
CASSLTGNNQPQHF
>13|TRBV18|TRBD1|NA|TRBJ1-2
TGTGCCAGCTCAGAGGACAGGGGCTATGGCTACACCTTC
CASSEDRGYGYTF